The source of this T cell receptor (beta chain) is a study of human T cells and chemical hapten exposure. The overall study: Alopecia areata, totalis or universalis affected patients, mainly female. General study findings and limits: High-frequency TCRs, those above 1 in 1000, stayed the same after DPC sensitization.

Germline V gene sequence: CDR1 MDHEN, CDR2 SYDVKM. Trimming removed 5 bases from V and 6 bases from J; junction bases left unmatched: 6. The length of the CDR3 is 13 residues. TCRdb reprocessed the RACE reads with MiXCR, giving one entry per CDR3 protein. The sample lists about 350,000 distinct CDR3 sequences; 5.5% were seen once. This sample's time point: pre-sensitization, week 0. This sample's treatment: therapeutic diphenylcyclopropenone sensitization with weekly scalp DPC. Total RNA was isolated from unfractionated whole blood. Concerning this clonotype: The antigen remains unidentified.

The chain combines TRBV28 with TRBJ2-5; 7 bases align to TRBD1. This clonotype was sampled from a woman aged 18-30 years with alopecia areata. Some clones in this sample may be carry-over from other donors' samples. The input for sequencing was whole blood, taken in connection with sensitization to the hapten diphenylcyclopropenone (DPC). The CDR3 region has the DNA TGTGCCAGCAGTGACAGGGTCTCCAAGACCCAGTACTTC. This sequence encodes CASSDRVSKTQYF.